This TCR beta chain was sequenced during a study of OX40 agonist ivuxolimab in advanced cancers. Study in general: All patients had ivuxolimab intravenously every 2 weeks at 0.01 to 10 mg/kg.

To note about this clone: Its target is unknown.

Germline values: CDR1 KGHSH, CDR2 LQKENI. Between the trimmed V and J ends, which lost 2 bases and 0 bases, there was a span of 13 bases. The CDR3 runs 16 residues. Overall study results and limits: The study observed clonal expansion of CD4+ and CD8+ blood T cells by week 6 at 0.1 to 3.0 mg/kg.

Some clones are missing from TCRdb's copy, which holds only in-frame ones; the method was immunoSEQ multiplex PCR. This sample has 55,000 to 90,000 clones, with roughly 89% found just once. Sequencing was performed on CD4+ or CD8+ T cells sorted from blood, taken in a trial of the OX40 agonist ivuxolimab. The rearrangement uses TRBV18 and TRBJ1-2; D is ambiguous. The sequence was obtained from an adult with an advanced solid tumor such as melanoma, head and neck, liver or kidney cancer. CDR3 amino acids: CASSPSPGTSNYGYTF. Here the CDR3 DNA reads TGTGCCAGCTCACCAAGTCCAGGTACCTCTAACTATGGCTACACCTTC.